This T cell receptor beta chain was sequenced in a study of human T cells and chemical hapten exposure (dated by TCRdb to the early 2020s). Broadly, across the study: For sensitization, 2% DPC in acetone was applied to a roughly 2 cm by roughly 2 cm area of upper inner arm skin. Blood samples were taken from patients before sensitization (week 0) and then at 2, 6 and about 24 weeks after DPC sensitization. This study followed changes in the peripheral blood TCR repertoire in vivo during primary and secondary sensitization of alopecia patients to the hapten diphenylcyclopropenone (DPC). About 30 alopecia patients provided blood for TCR sequencing at one to four time points (pre-sensitization, 2, 6 and 24 weeks). Throughout the study period of roughly 24 weeks, patients also received therapeutic DPC doses to the scalp every week. The libraries were sequenced as a pool, and the TCR yield per sample differed mostly because of small variations in library volumes within the pool. Patch tests used Finn chambers with 0.01% DPC on the upper back, scored after 6 days by International Contact Dermatitis Research Group standards. The patient cohort, mostly female, included alopecia areata with under or over 50% scalp involvement, alopecia totalis and alopecia universalis. On the study overall, not on this receptor specifically: Repeated subsampling changed both the strength of the expansion versus patch-test correlation and the threshold at which that correlation became significant. A positive correlation was found between the number of PT1 expanded TCRs and patch test score, with significance reached at thresholds 8, 16 and 32 but not 4. DPC sensitization did not change how many TCRs were above 1 in 1000 frequency, and no evidence was found of alterations in global repertoire structure. Expanded TCRs formed significantly more large CDR3 similarity clusters than pre-sensitization or healthy control sets, consistent with antigen-driven responses. All patients had alopecia, a presumed autoimmune disease, so their immune response might differ from that of healthy individuals.

In the case of this clonotype: It lacks a known antigen. Base qualities are not recorded, but no much larger clone differs from it by a single base.

The intended sense of this specimen's time point label: patch test 1, 2 weeks after DPC sensitization. What this sample's treatment or condition label stands for: therapeutic diphenylcyclopropenone sensitization with weekly scalp DPC. At every patch-test visit, the blood draw took place before the patch test was put on. Patients were considered eligible if aged 18 to 70, diagnosed with alopecia and deemed suitable for DPC therapy, and patients were excluded if pregnant. Total RNA was extracted from unfractionated whole blood that had been collected in Tempus Blood RNA tubes. Library preparation was by RACE. Sequencing took place on a NextSeq 500. Library preparation attached unique molecular identifiers to individual cDNA molecules for quantitative, reproducible TCR counting. Each blood RNA sample was used to sequence both TCR alpha and TCR beta chains. The authors processed their data as follows. A median of about 89,000 TCRs per sample was observed, with a range of roughly 20,000 to 750,000. The Decombinator software suite was used to annotate the V, J and CDR3 of the TCR reads. For the PS versus PT1 abundance plots, all samples were subsampled to the same number of TCRs (28,000). TCRs were defined as expanded if absent before sensitization and observed at least eight times at the 2-week time point. TCRdb applied fastp at Q25 and MiXCR to the public reads, then kept only in-frame beta chains. Each CDR3 protein gets just one entry, which takes the most common genes and DNA from the rows behind it. TCRdb, not the original authors, processed these V and J calls. The sample table lists tens of thousands of distinct CDR3 sequences, more than 9% of them with a count of one. In total, the top ten clones hold roughly 2.2% of the sample.

According to the germline V gene (reference sequence), CDR1 reads LNHDA and CDR2 reads SQIVND. V sheds 8 bases and J sheds 8 bases, leaving 19 bases between their ends. The CDR3 holds 15 amino acids from the cysteine to the phenylalanine. This entry keeps only the CDR3 DNA: 45 bases, framed from base 1. The receptor chain draws on TRBV19 and TRBJ1-6, with TRBD1 perhaps the D gene, on 6 matching bases. The clonotype originates from a man in his forties with alopecia areata. Some clones in this sample may be carry-over from other donors' samples. The specimen was whole blood, collected in connection with sensitization to the hapten diphenylcyclopropenone (DPC). The CDR3 corresponds to CASSTHRAEDSPLHF. At the DNA level, the sequence is TGTGCCAGTTCCACCCACAGGGCCGAGGATTCACCCCTCCACTTT.